A selection of T cell receptor beta chains follows, all from one sample in a study of blood T cell repertoires in COVID-19. The data were produced by immunoSEQ multiplex PCR, yet TCRdb's version contains in-frame clones alone and is incomplete. Found here are approximately 280,000 clones, about 89% of them singletons; the top ten hold 2.6%. The sequenced sample was PBMCs or T cells enriched from blood (not recorded which). All receptors derive from a woman aged 18-29 years who had recovered from COVID-19. Both conserved end residues are part of each CDR3. D genes are given only for firm matches. Clone sizes are given selectively: once, few, many, or a class where the clone is expanded.

>-|TRBV30|TRBJ1-1|-
TGTGCCTGGAGTGTACGGGGAGACACTGAAGCTTTCTTT
CAWSVRGDTEAFF
>-|TRBV9|TRBJ2-2|-
TGTGCCAGCAGCCAAGCCGACTGGATAATGACCGGGGAGCTGTTTTTT
CASSQADWIMTGELFF
>once|TRBV28|TRBJ2-3|TRBD1
TGTGCCAGCAGTTCCGAGACAGGGGGCACAGATACGCAGTATTTT
CASSSETGGTDTQYF
>-|TRBV5-1|TRBJ2-1|TRBD1
TGCGCCAGCAGCTTGGAGGGGGCGTCCTACAATGAGCAGTTCTTC
CASSLEGASYNEQFF
>-|TRBV29-1|TRBJ2-4|-
TGCAGCGCCGCGGGGGGACAGTTGGCTCTAGCCAAAAACATTCAGTACTTC
CSAAGGQLALAKNIQYF
>-|TRBV5-4|TRBJ2-6|TRBD2
TGTGCCAGCAGCTTTTCGGGACTAGCCTTCGCTGGGGCCAACGTCCTGACTTTC
CASSFSGLAFAGANVLTF
>-|TRBV4-1|TRBJ2-4|-
TGCGCCAGCAGCCCTTCGGGCGGGGACATTCAGTACTTC
CASSPSGGDIQYF
>-|TRBV5-1|TRBJ1-1|TRBD1
TGCGCCAGCAGCTTATACAGGGGCAACACTGAAGCTTTCTTT
CASSLYRGNTEAFF
>-|TRBV5-4|TRBJ2-7|TRBD1
TGTGCCAGCAGCGGCGGGACAGGGAGCTACGAGCAGTACTTC
CASSGGTGSYEQYF
>-|TRBV29-1|TRBJ2-2|-
TGCAGCGTTGCCGGTCCCGGGGAGCTGTTTTTT
CSVAGPGELFF
>-|TRBV3-1/TRBV3-2|TRBJ2-2|TRBD2
TGTGCCAGCAGCCAAGAGTACAGCGGGGGGGCCGCGAACACCGGGGAGCTGTTTTTT
CASSQEYSGGAANTGELFF
>-|TRBV3-1/TRBV3-2|TRBJ1-2|TRBD1
TGTGCCAGCAGCCAAAGAGGGGGACAGGGGCACTATGGCTACACCTTC
CASSQRGGQGHYGYTF
>-|TRBV30|TRBJ2-1|TRBD1
TGTGCCTGGAGTACTGACAGGGATGAGCAGTTCTTC
CAWSTDRDEQFF
>few|TRBV27|TRBJ2-6|-
TGTGCCAGCAGTTTAGTCCCACAGGTTCACACTGGGGCCAACGTCCTGACTTTC
CASSLVPQVHTGANVLTF
>-|TRBV7-2|TRBJ1-4|-
TGTGCCAGCAGCCTTCAGGGGATGGGGACTAATGAAAAACTGTTTTTT
CASSLQGMGTNEKLFF
>-|TRBV24-1|TRBJ2-1|TRBD1
TGTGCCACCAGTGAAGACGGGACAGGGTTTATGATCTTC
CATSEDGTGFMIF
>-|TRBV18|TRBJ2-2|-
TGTGCCAGCTCACCCCTGGGACAAACGAACACCGGGGAGCTGTTTTTT
CASSPLGQTNTGELFF
>-|TRBV29-1|TRBJ1-2|-
TGCAGCGCCCTGGCAGGGGACTATGGCTACACCTTC
CSALAGDYGYTF
>-|TRBV30|TRBJ2-7|TRBD1
TGTGCCTGGAGTACTGAGGGACAGCTCTACGAGCAGTACTTC
CAWSTEGQLYEQYF
>-|TRBV29-1|TRBJ2-1|TRBD2
TGCAGCGTGCGGGTCGGGACTAGCGGGAGGGCGGTTGAGCAGTTCTTC
CSVRVGTSGRAVEQFF
>once|TRBV11-2|TRBJ1-2|TRBD1
TGTGCCAGTCGCCGACTGGTCGAGACAGGGGTTGGCTACACCTTC
CASRRLVETGVGYTF
>-|TRBV6-4|TRBJ2-3|TRBD2
TGTGCCAGCAGTGCTGAGCGGGGAGAGGGCACAGATACGCAGTATTTT
CASSAERGEGTDTQYF
>-|TRBV7-5|TRBJ2-2|-
TGTGTCAGAAGCTTATCTGGGACCGACAGGGGGTCGACCGGGGAGCTGTTTTTT
CVRSLSGTDRGSTGELFF
>-|TRBV6-5|TRBJ1-4|-
TGTGCCAGCAGTTATTCGGGATTACAGCCAAATGAAAAACTGTTTTTT
CASSYSGLQPNEKLFF
>-|TRBV2|TRBJ2-1|TRBD2
TGTGCCAGCAGTGAGCAGCGGGGAAGCTACAATGAGCAGTTCTTC
CASSEQRGSYNEQFF
>few|TRBV9|TRBJ1-2|-
TGTGCCAGCAAGCACATGTCCGAGGGCTATGGCTACACCTTC
CASKHMSEGYGYTF